This record concerns one T cell receptor beta chain sequence. This clonotype was counted at least ten times. Its binding antigen is unknown. Base qualities are not provided; no much larger clone lies one nucleotide away. Library creation used PCR. The listed sequencing device is Illumina HiSeq 4000. Preparation of bulk TCR libraries followed a previously described approach, with the TCR primers listed in Table S5. Purification of total RNA was performed with the Qiagen AllPrep DNA/RNA kit. Before any analysis, reads coming from multiple sequencing runs of the same library were combined into one pool. Per the authors' processing: Reads were retained only if the reads had an exact TCR constant sequence, and the retained reads were trimmed to 150 nt and grouped according to their 12-nt molecular barcodes. Reads in each barcode group were sub-clustered using a 15% Levenshtein threshold, and a quality-weighted consensus sequence was built for each RNA molecule. Non-functional sequences were removed, as were lower-count sequences one edit away from another. On the basis of fitting two negative binomial distributions, barcode sub-clusters with fewer than 20% of the maximum read count were discarded. TCRdb reanalyzed the raw reads on its own, using fastp at Q25 for trimming and MiXCR for clone calling, and kept in-frame beta chains. Rows with one shared CDR3 protein collapse into an entry with the most common genes and DNA. TCRdb, rather than the study authors, made the V and J calls. The sample yields just under 650,000 distinct CDR3 sequences; approximately 20% were counted once. The biggest ten clones account for under 0.95% of the sample.

V ends up 5 bases short and J 6 bases short, with an unmatched junction base count of 4. CDR1 and CDR2, per the germline V gene (reference sequence), are MNHEY and SMNVEV. The CDR3 sequence holds 15 residues, the cysteine and phenylalanine included. Of the read, only the CDR3 DNA is kept; its 45 bases are in frame from base 1. These data are taken from a study of molecular identifiers for immune sequencing clone quantification (dated by TCRdb to about 2018). General notes on the study: For a replicate experiment, RNA from 20,000 or 100,000 naive CD8 T cells was divided into five aliquots, and four of the five aliquots were sequenced. The study was a methods study using CD8 T cells to benchmark molecular-identifier clustering-based TCR repertoire sequencing (MIDCIRS) and TCR RNA copy counting. The paper's findings and limits, for the study overall: In CMV-specific effector cells, clones with more than 20 RNA copies contained over 99% of molecules, whereas in naive cells such clones contained under 1% of molecules. Modeling indicated around 2.7 TCR RNA copies recovered per cell, compared with around 11 by digital PCR, which implies a capture efficiency of around 30%. Spiked-in Jurkat TCR RNA equal to a single cell's worth was reported to be detectable even within 1,200,000 naive CD8 T cells. When barcode sub-clustering was not used, chimeric consensus sequences inflated TCR diversity, with chimeras reaching as high as 47%. The naive libraries included spiked-in Jurkat TCR RNA (under eleven copies' worth), and this Jurkat TCR RNA is not part of the donor repertoire. Highly expanded clone sizes could be underestimated because identical TCR molecules may share a barcode.

Naive CD8 T cell libraries were made from 20,000 to 1,000,000 sorted cells using 10%, 30% or 50% of purified RNA. On a BD FACSAria II, naive CD8 T cells were FACS-sorted as CD8+CD4-CCR7+CD45RA+ and collected into RLT Plus buffer. Detection sensitivity was tested by spiking Jurkat RNA equal to ten TCR copies' worth into samples containing roughly 17,000-1,000,000 naive CD8 T cells. CD8 T cells were enriched using RosetteSep CD8+ T Cell Enrichment Cocktail and Ficoll-Paque, and the enriched cells then underwent ACK red cell lysis. The chain is encoded by TRBV27 joined to TRBJ2-1, with 13 bases matching TRBD2. This receptor was identified in a human donor in good health. Some libraries in this study had Jurkat cell RNA spiked in. Source material: naive CD8+ T cells from blood, with Jurkat cell RNA spiked in. Taken with the paper, the label for cell subset or site translates to: FACS-sorted CD8+CD4-CCR7+CD45RA+ naive T cells. The DNA sequence is as follows: TGTGCCAGCAGTACCGGGACTAGCGGGGCCAATGAGCAGTTCTTC. It is translated as CASSTGTSGANEQFF.